The 2 T cell receptor beta chains below all came from one sample that was sequenced in a study of a mutant IDH1 vaccine in newly diagnosed glioma. Their antigens remain unidentified. Some clones are missing from TCRdb's copy, which holds only in-frame ones; the method was immunoSEQ multiplex PCR. The sample holds some 51,000 clones, more than 70% seen once. Documented time point: week 5, during vaccination. Doses consisted of 300 ug of mutant IDH1 20-mer peptide each, paired with topical imiquimod. Specimen: PBMCs, collected from a glioma patient whose treatment included an IDH1 peptide vaccine. These receptors were obtained from a man aged 45 to 65 with glioma.

The rearrangement joins TRBV5-1 to TRBJ2-2; D is unresolved. Trimming took off 6 bases at V and 2 bases at J, with 11 bases between the two ends. The CDR3 contains 14 residues. Germline V gene lookup returns CDR1 SGHRS and CDR2 YFSETQ. CDR3 region: CASNRESNTGELFF. CDR3 coding DNA: TGCGCCAGCAACCGCGAATCTAACACCGGGGAGCTGTTTTTT.

The rearrangement joins TRBV5-4 to TRBJ1-2; D unresolved. Deletions cut 0 bases from V and 3 bases from J, with 9 bases between. CDR1 and CDR2 (germline): SGHNT, YYREEE (reference sequence). This CDR3 has 14 residues. The CDR3 sequence is CASSLARTDYGYTF. The CDR3 DNA reads TGTGCCAGCAGCTTGGCCCGCACGGACTATGGCTACACCTTC.